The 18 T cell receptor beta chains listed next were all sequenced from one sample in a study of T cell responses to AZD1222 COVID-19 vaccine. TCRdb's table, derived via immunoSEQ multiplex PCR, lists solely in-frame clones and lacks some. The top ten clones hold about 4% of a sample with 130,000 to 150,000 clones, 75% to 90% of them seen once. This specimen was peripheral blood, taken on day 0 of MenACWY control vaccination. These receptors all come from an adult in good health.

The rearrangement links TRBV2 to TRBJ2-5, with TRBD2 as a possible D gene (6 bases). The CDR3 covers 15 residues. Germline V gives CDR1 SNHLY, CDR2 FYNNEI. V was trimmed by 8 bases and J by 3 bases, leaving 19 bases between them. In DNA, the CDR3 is TGTGCCAGCCACCGGCGGGGTCTTGGAAAAGAGACCCAGTACTTC. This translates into CASHRRGLGKETQYF.

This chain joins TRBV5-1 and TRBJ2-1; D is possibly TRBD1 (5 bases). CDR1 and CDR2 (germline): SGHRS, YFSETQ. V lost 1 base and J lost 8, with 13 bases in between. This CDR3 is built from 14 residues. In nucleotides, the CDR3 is TGCGCCAGCAGCTTGAGCAGGGTTGGCGATGAGCAGTTCTTC. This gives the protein CASSLSRVGDEQFF.

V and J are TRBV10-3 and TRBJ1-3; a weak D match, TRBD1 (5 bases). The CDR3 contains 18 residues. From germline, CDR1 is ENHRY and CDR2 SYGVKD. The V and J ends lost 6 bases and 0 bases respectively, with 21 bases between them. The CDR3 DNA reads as TGTGCCATCAGAAGCCCCGACAGAGTCCTTAGCTCTGGAAACACCATATATTTT. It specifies CAIRSPDRVLSSGNTIYF.

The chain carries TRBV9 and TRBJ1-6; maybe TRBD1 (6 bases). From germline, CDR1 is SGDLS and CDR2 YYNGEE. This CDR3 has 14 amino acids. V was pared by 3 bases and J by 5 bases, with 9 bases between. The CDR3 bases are TGTGCCAGCAGCGAACGGGACAATAATTCACCCCTCCACTTT. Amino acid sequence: CASSERDNNSPLHF.

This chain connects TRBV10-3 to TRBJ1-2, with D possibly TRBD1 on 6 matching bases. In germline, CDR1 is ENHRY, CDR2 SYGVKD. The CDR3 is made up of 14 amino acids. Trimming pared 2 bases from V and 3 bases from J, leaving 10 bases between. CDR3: CAISEGRQDYGYTF. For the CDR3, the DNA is TGTGCCATCAGTGAGGGCAGACAGGACTATGGCTACACCTTC.

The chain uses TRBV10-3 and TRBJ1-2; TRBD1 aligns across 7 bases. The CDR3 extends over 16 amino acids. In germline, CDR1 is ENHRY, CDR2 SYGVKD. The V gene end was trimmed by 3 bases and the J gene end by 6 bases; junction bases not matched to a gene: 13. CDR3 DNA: TGTGCCATCAGTGACCCGGGACAGATCCTTTCCCATGGCTACACCTTC. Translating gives CAISDPGQILSHGYTF.

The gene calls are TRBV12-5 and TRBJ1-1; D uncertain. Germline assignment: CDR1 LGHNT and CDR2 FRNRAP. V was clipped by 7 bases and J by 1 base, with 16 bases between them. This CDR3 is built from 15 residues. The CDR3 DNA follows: TGTGCTAGTGTTCCCTTAACACTGGGGAACACTGAAGCTTTCTTT. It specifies CASVPLTLGNTEAFF.

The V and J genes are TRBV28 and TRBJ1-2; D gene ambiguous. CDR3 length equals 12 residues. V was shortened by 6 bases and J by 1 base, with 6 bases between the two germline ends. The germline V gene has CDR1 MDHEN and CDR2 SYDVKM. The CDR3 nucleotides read TGTGCCAGCAGGTCGGGTAACTATGGCTACACCTTC. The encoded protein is CASRSGNYGYTF.

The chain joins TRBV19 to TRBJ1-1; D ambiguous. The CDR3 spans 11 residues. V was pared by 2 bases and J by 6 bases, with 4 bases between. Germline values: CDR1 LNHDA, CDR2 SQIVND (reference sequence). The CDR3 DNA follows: TGTGCCAGTAGTATACTTTCTGAAGCTTTCTTT. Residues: CASSILSEAFF.

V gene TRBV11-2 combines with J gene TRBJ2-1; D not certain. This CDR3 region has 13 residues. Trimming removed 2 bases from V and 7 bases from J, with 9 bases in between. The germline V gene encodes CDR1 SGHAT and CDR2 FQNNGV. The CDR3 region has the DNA TGTGCCAGCAGCTTACCGACCCAAAATGAGCAGTTCTTC. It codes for CASSLPTQNEQFF.

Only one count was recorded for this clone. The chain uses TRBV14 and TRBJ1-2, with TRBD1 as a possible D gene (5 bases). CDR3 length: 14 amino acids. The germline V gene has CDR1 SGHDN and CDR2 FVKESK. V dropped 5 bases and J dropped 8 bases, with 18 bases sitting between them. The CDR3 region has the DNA TGTGCCAGCAGCGTGACAGACGGAGGTCTCGGCTACACCTTC. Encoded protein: CASSVTDGGLGYTF.

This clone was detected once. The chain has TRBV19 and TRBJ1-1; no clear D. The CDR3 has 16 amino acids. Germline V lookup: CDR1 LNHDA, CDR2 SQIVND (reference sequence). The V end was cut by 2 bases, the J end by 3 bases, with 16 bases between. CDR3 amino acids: CASSISRAAGDTEAFF. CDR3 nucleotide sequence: TGTGCCAGTAGTATAAGTCGGGCGGCCGGAGACACTGAAGCTTTCTTT.

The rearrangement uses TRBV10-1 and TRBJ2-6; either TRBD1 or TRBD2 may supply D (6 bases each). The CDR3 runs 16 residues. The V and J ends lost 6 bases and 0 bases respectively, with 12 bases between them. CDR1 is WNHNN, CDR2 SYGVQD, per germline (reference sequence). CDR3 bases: TGCGCCAGCAGGGAGGGGGTGAGCTCTGGGGCCAACGTCCTGACTTTC. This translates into CASREGVSSGANVLTF.

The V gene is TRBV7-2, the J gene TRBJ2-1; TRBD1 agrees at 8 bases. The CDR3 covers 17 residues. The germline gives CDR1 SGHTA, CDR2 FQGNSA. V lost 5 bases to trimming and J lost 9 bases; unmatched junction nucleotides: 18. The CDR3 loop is CASSRIRTGSPKGEQFF. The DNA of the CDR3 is TGTGCCAGCAGCCGGATTCGGACAGGGTCTCCCAAGGGTGAGCAGTTCTTC.

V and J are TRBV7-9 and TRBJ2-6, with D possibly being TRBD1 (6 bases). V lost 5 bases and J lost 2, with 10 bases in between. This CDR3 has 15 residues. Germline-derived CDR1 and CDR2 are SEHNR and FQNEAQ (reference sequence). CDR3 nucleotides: TGTGCCAGCAGCCCACAGGGACCTGGGGCCAACGTCCTGACTTTC. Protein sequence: CASSPQGPGANVLTF.

CDR3 region: CASSFGQSYEQYF. The CDR3 DNA reads as TGTGCCAGCAGTTTCGGACAGTCCTACGAGCAGTACTTC. The chain uses TRBV27 and TRBJ2-7; D perhaps matches TRBD1 (6 bases). Trimming cost V 3 bases and J 1 base, with 7 bases left between them. Looked up from germline, CDR1 is MNHEY and CDR2 is SMNVEV (reference sequence). The CDR3 totals 13 residues.

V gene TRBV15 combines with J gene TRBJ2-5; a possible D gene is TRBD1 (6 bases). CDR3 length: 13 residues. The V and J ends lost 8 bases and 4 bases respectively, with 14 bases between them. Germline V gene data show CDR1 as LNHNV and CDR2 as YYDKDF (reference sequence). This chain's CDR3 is CATSRDMGETQYF. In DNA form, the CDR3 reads TGTGCCACCTCCCGGGACATGGGAGAGACCCAGTACTTC.

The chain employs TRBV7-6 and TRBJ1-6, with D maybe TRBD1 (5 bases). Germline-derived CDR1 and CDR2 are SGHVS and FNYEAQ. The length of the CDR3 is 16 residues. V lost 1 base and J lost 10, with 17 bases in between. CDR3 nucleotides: TGTGCCAGCAGCTTAGGGCCTGGGGGGGGTCGATCACCCCTCCACTTT. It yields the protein CASSLGPGGGRSPLHF.